Shown below are 32 T cell receptor beta chains from a single sample sequenced in a study of blood T cell repertoires in COVID-19 (dated by TCRdb to about 2020). Receptor libraries were prepared by the immunoSEQ multiplex PCR assay. Imported from immuneACCESS, the table was reduced by TCRdb to in-frame sequences with V and J called. These copies leave out some clones; in studies compared against another copy, an unresolved V gene accounts for under half, and the cause of the remainder is not known. This sample lists about 180,000 clones; 70% to 90% were detected once. About 6.9% of the sample is taken by the ten largest. The sample was peripheral blood. These receptors came from a man at least 80 years old with COVID-19, enrolled during active disease.

This chain joins TRBV6-5 and TRBJ2-7, with 8 bases that match TRBD1. The V gene's germline CDR1 is MNHEY and CDR2 SVGAGI. The CDR3 extends over 13 amino acids. Trimming took 8 bases from V and 0 from J; bases not matched to a gene: 3. This chain's CDR3 is CASDRGPSYEQYF. The CDR3 DNA reads as TGTGCCAGCGACAGGGGCCCCTCCTACGAGCAGTACTTC.

The chain joins TRBV5-4 to TRBJ2-5; D might be TRBD1 (5 bases). This CDR3 spans 13 amino acids. Per germline, CDR1 SGHNT and CDR2 YYREEE (reference sequence). The germline V and J ends were trimmed by 7 bases and 5 bases, with 15 bases remaining between them. CDR3 bases: TGTGCCAGCGCAACAGGAGACGGGGAGACCCAGTACTTC. Protein sequence: CASATGDGETQYF.

The CDR3 is CASSPEPGVTGNTIYF. CDR3 DNA: TGCGCCAGCAGCCCGGAGCCGGGGGTGACTGGAAACACCATATATTTT. This rearrangement joins TRBV5-1 to TRBJ1-3; possibly TRBD1 for D (5 bases). The CDR3 is 16 residues long. Germline V CDR1 and CDR2: SGHRS, YFSETQ. Between the trimmed V and J ends, which lost 4 bases and 2 bases, there was a span of 16 bases.

This clone was counted only a few times. The sample holds other DNA sequences that translate to the same CDR3. V is TRBV6-6 and J is TRBJ1-2; D not certain. V lost 6 bases and J lost 2, with 4 bases in between. This CDR3 comprises 11 residues. Germline assignment: CDR1 MNHNY and CDR2 SVGAGI (reference sequence). CDR3 in DNA: TGTGCCAGCAGCCAAAACTATGGCTACACCTTC. Amino acid sequence: CASSQNYGYTF.

A few counts support this clone. The V gene is TRBV4-3, the J gene TRBJ1-1; D possibly corresponds to TRBD1 (5 bases). Between the trimmed V and J ends, which lost 0 bases and 5 bases, there was a span of 13 bases. CDR1 LGHNA and CDR2 YSLEER come from the germline V gene. The CDR3 covers 15 residues. CDR3 loop: CASSQEAGSWTEAFF. CDR3 sequence (DNA): TGCGCCAGCAGCCAAGAAGCAGGGTCTTGGACTGAAGCTTTCTTT.

This clone was seen once. The chain recombines TRBV7-9 with TRBJ1-4; possibly TRBD1 for D (6 bases). The CDR3 covers 14 residues. Per germline, CDR1 SEHNR and CDR2 FQNEAQ (reference sequence). V dropped 5 bases and J dropped 5 bases, with 12 bases sitting between them. In nucleotides, the CDR3 is TGTGCCAGCAGCCCCGGACAGCCGAATGAAAAACTGTTTTTT. The encoded protein is CASSPGQPNEKLFF.

This chain joins TRBV7-3 and TRBJ1-6, with TRBD1 as a possible D gene (5 bases). The germline gives CDR1 SGHTA, CDR2 FQGTGA. The CDR3 runs 15 residues. V lost 2 bases to trimming and J lost 6 bases, with 11 bases between them. CDR3 in DNA: TGTGCCAGCAGCTTACAGGGATTGATTAATTCACCCCTCCACTTT. Translating gives CASSLQGLINSPLHF.

The chain joins TRBV5-1 to TRBJ2-1; 11 bases fit TRBD2. This CDR3 has 17 residues. Germline V lookup: CDR1 SGHRS, CDR2 YFSETQ. After removal of 0 bases from V and 2 bases from J, the junction contained 4 bases not matched to a gene. The CDR3 is CASSLVASGGTYNEQFF. The CDR3 nucleotides are TGCGCCAGCAGCTTGGTGGCTAGCGGGGGGACCTACAATGAGCAGTTCTTC.

In this sample, this clone turned up a few times. This sequence joins TRBV10-1 and TRBJ1-6, with 9 positions matching TRBD1. CDR1 is WNHNN and CDR2 is SYGVQD in the germline V gene (reference sequence). J lost 10 bases, V lost 2 bases, and 12 bases had no gene match. The CDR3 contains 17 residues. The CDR3 DNA reads TGCGCCAGCAGTGAGGGCCAATCCGGGACAGGGACCTCACCCCTCCACTTT. It yields the protein CASSEGQSGTGTSPLHF.

The table lists this clone with a few counts. The genes are TRBV5-4 and TRBJ2-5, with a possible D match to TRBD1 (5 bases). Trimming shortened V by 4 bases and J by 4 bases, and 14 bases separated the two germline ends. The germline V gene has CDR1 SGHNT and CDR2 YYREEE (reference sequence). The CDR3 runs to 14 residues. The CDR3 loop reads CASSERRGTETQYF. CDR3 nucleotide sequence: TGTGCCAGCAGCGAACGAAGGGGAACAGAGACCCAGTACTTC.

The chain joins TRBV7-3 to TRBJ1-1, with 8 bases fitting TRBD1. The CDR3 has 16 residues. The trim removed 5 bases at V and 4 bases at J, leaving 12 bases unmatched. The V gene's germline CDR1 is SGHTA and CDR2 FQGTGA. The CDR3 bases are TGTGCCAGCAGCCTTGCAGGGGGCAAAGGGAGCACTGAAGCTTTCTTT. Its translation is CASSLAGGKGSTEAFF.

The gene calls are TRBV9 and TRBJ1-6; unclear D gene. V was clipped by 4 bases and J by 6 bases, with 14 bases between them. CDR1 and CDR2 from the germline V gene are SGDLS and YYNGEE. The CDR3 spans 15 residues. The CDR3 loop is CASSRPGKANSPLHF. In nucleotides, the CDR3 is TGTGCCAGCAGCCGTCCGGGGAAGGCTAATTCACCCCTCCACTTT.

Remarks on this clone: Different DNA sequences within this sample yield the same CDR3. This chain links TRBV18 with TRBJ1-1; the D gene is possibly TRBD1 (5 bases). Germline loops: CDR1 KGHSH, CDR2 LQKENI. The CDR3 is made up of 14 amino acids. Trimming took 2 bases from V and 1 from J, leaving 8 bases between them. The CDR3 loop reads CASSPTGENTEAFF. The CDR3 region has the DNA TGTGCCAGCTCACCAACGGGGGAGAACACTGAAGCTTTCTTT.

The rearrangement links TRBV13 to TRBJ2-3; perhaps TRBD1 as D (6 bases). The germline V and J ends were trimmed by 3 bases and 3 bases, with 10 bases remaining between them. CDR3 length equals 14 residues. CDR1 is PRHDT, CDR2 FYEKMQ, per germline (reference sequence). The CDR3 loop is CASSFRQGTDTQYF. CDR3 sequence (DNA): TGTGCCAGCAGCTTCCGGCAGGGGACAGATACGCAGTATTTT.

The chain has TRBV6-5 and TRBJ2-2; TRBD1 aligns across 8 bases. Germline-derived CDR1 and CDR2 are MNHEY and SVGAGI. V gave up 6 bases and J gave up 4 bases; unmatched junction bases: 7. CDR3 length: 15 amino acids. DNA of the CDR3: TGTGCCAGCAGAGTAGGACAGGGCGGCACCGGGGAGCTGTTTTTT. It translates to CASRVGQGGTGELFF.

This clone was observed once. The gene calls are TRBV6-6 and TRBJ1-5, with 12 bases lining up with TRBD1. This CDR3 has 16 amino acids. CDR1 MNHNY and CDR2 SVGAGI come from the germline V gene (reference sequence). Losses at the gene ends were 4 bases for V and 6 bases for J; bases not matched to a gene: 7. The CDR3 protein is CASSFTGTGGSQPQHF. The DNA of the CDR3 is TGTGCCAGCAGTTTCACCGGGACAGGGGGCAGTCAGCCCCAGCATTTT.

This chain joins TRBV9 and TRBJ1-4; TRBD1 might be the D (6 bases). The CDR3 is 16 amino acids. Germline V gene data show CDR1 as SGDLS and CDR2 as YYNGEE. Deletions cut 1 base from V and 7 bases from J, with 17 bases between. CDR3 DNA sequence: TGTGCCAGCAGCGTATACAGGGACGAGGGCTTTGAAAAACTGTTTTTT. This encodes CASSVYRDEGFEKLFF. The variable domain in full, completed from reference TRBV9 and TRBJ1-4, reads DSGVTQTPKHLITATGQRVTLRCSPRSGDLSVYWYQQSLDQGLQFLIQYYNGEERAKGNILERFSAQQFPDLHSELNLSSLELGDSALYFCASSVYRDEGFEKLFFGSGTQLSVL.

The chain carries TRBV28 and TRBJ1-1; TRBD1 might be the D (6 bases). Germline loops: CDR1 MDHEN, CDR2 SYDVKM. The CDR3 consists of 14 residues. The V and J ends lost 5 bases and 1 base respectively, with 11 bases between them. This chain's CDR3 is CASSLPDRNTEAFF. The CDR3 DNA reads TGTGCCAGCAGTCTCCCGGACAGGAACACTGAAGCTTTCTTT.

J is TRBJ2-5 and V is TRBV12-5; TRBD2 matches 8 bases. Germline V gene lookup returns CDR1 LGHNT and CDR2 FRNRAP. Germline trimming cut 5 bases from V and 0 bases from J; bases unmatched to any gene: 8. This CDR3 has 16 amino acids. CDR3 coding DNA: TGTGCTAGTGGTCCCCGGACTAGCCTGTACCAAGAGACCCAGTACTTC. This encodes CASGPRTSLYQETQYF.

V usage is TRBV10-3 and J usage is TRBJ1-5; 10 bases align to TRBD1. The CDR3 extends over 16 amino acids. CDR1 ENHRY and CDR2 SYGVKD come from the germline V gene. The V segment lost 10 bases and the J segment 5 bases; nucleotides outside the gene matches: 14. The CDR3 here is CATAGTGDFRDQPQHF. In nucleotides, the CDR3 is TGTGCCACCGCCGGGACAGGGGATTTTCGGGATCAGCCCCAGCATTTT.

The chain is built from TRBV3-1 (or the pseudogene TRBV3-2) and TRBJ2-7, with D possibly being TRBD2 (5 bases). Trimming stripped 3 bases from V and 3 bases from J, with 9 bases between. The CDR3 length is 13 residues. Germline CDR1 reads LGHDT; CDR2 reads YNNKEL (reference sequence). The CDR3 coding sequence is TGTGCCAGCAGCCAGGTGGCGGGCTACGAGCAGTACTTC. Amino acid sequence: CASSQVAGYEQYF.

The sample holds one count of this clone. This sequence joins TRBV24-1 and TRBJ2-1, with 11 bases aligning to TRBD2. Germline-derived CDR1 and CDR2 are KGHDR and SFDVKD. After removal of 5 bases from V and 5 bases from J, the junction contained 4 bases not matched to a gene. The CDR3 is 15 amino acids. CDR3 nucleotide sequence: TGTGCCACCAGTGGGGGGACTAGCGGAGACAATGAGCAGTTCTTC. Amino acids: CATSGGTSGDNEQFF.

The genes are TRBV4-3 and TRBJ1-4; possible D gene TRBD1, 5 bases. V was shortened by 0 bases and J by 8 bases, with 16 bases between the two germline ends. The CDR3 has 16 residues. Germline CDR1 reads LGHNA; CDR2 reads YSLEER. CDR3 bases: TGCGCCAGCAGCCAAGATTACGGCGCGGGGGGAGAAAAACTGTTTTTT. Residues: CASSQDYGAGGEKLFF.

The chain links TRBV6-5 to TRBJ1-1; D gene unclear. Per the germline V gene, CDR1 is MNHEY and CDR2 is SVGAGI. This CDR3 is 15 amino acids long. V was trimmed by 1 base and J by 0 bases, leaving 9 bases between them. CDR3 loop: CASSYFRVVNTEAFF. CDR3 DNA sequence: TGTGCCAGCAGTTACTTCCGGGTCGTGAACACTGAAGCTTTCTTT.

The chain combines TRBV5-4 with TRBJ1-6; 8 bases line up with TRBD1. Germline CDR1 SGHNT, CDR2 YYREEE (reference sequence). CDR3 length: 18 amino acids. Trimming at V came to 4 bases and at J to 0 bases, leaving 9 bases not matched to a gene. DNA of the CDR3: TGTGCCAGCAGCCTACTGACGACAGGGGCCTCCTATAATTCACCCCTCCACTTT. It codes for CASSLLTTGASYNSPLHF.

This clone was detected only once. CDR3: CASTPFRQGDTEAFF. The DNA of the CDR3 is TGTGCCAGCACCCCCTTTCGGCAGGGGGATACTGAAGCTTTCTTT. This chain connects TRBV6-2 or TRBV6-3 to TRBJ1-1; TRBD1 agrees at 7 bases. V shed 7 bases, J shed 5 bases, and the junction held 13 bases outside the gene matches. This CDR3 has 15 residues. The germline CDR1 and CDR2 sequences are MNHEY and SVGEGT.

The chain has TRBV5-1 and TRBJ1-1, with D maybe TRBD1 (6 bases). This CDR3 contains 13 residues. The V end was cut by 7 bases, the J end by 1 base, with 11 bases between. Germline CDR1 SGHRS, CDR2 YFSETQ. CDR3 coding DNA: TGCGCCAGCGGGCAGGGACAGAACACTGAAGCTTTCTTT. Amino acids: CASGQGQNTEAFF.

Regarding this clone: One end of the junction fails to match germline, which may point to a read error. The chain is built from TRBV3-1 (or the pseudogene TRBV3-2) and TRBJ1-2, with D unresolved. The CDR3 totals 10 residues. Germline values: CDR1 LGHDT, CDR2 YNNKEL (reference sequence). DNA for the CDR3: TGTGCCAGCAGCCAAGTAGAGACTGCCTTC. Amino acid sequence: CASSQVETAF.

The chain is built from TRBV19 and TRBJ1-4; D remains unclear. Looked up from germline, CDR1 is LNHDA and CDR2 is SQIVND (reference sequence). Trimming took off 10 bases at V and 0 bases at J, with 18 bases between the two ends. The CDR3 is 16 amino acids. This chain's CDR3 is CAIRTAGHSTNEKLFF. CDR3 bases: TGTGCCATCCGGACTGCCGGGCACTCAACTAATGAAAAACTGTTTTTT. Full variable domain (outside the CDR3, taken from reference TRBV19 and TRBJ1-4): DGGITQSPKYLFRKEGQNVTLSCEQNLNHDAMYWYRQDPGQGLRLIYYSQIVNDFQKGDIAEGYSVSREKKESFPLTVTSAQKNPTAFYLCAIRTAGHSTNEKLFFGSGTQLSVL.

This chain connects TRBV7-2 to TRBJ2-5; possibly TRBD1 for D (5 bases). The V end lost 4 bases, the J end lost 0 bases, and 12 bases lay between the germline ends. CDR3 size: 15 residues. The germline CDR1 and CDR2 sequences are SGHTA and FQGNSA. The CDR3: CASSSRGLYQETQYF. The CDR3 nucleotides read TGTGCCAGCAGCTCTAGGGGTCTGTACCAAGAGACCCAGTACTTC. Looking up the rest from reference TRBV7-2 and TRBJ2-5 gives the full variable domain: GAGVSQSPSNKVTEKGKDVELRCDPISGHTALYWYRQSLGQGLEFLIYFQGNSAPDKSGLPSDRFSAERTGGSVSTLTIQRTQQEDSAVYLCASSSRGLYQETQYFGPGTRLLVL.

The chain recombines TRBV5-1 with TRBJ2-1, with D possibly TRBD1 on 6 matching bases. Between the trimmed V and J ends, which lost 3 bases and 4 bases, there was a span of 14 bases. The CDR3 has 15 amino acids. CDR1 SGHRS and CDR2 YFSETQ come from the germline V gene. The CDR3 loop reads CASSSEPGEYNEQFF. The CDR3 DNA is TGCGCCAGCAGCTCGGAGCCAGGGGAATACAATGAGCAGTTCTTC.

V is TRBV27 and J is TRBJ1-2; 11 bases are shared with TRBD1. V lost 3 bases to trimming and J lost 2 bases; unmatched junction nucleotides: 8. There are 17 residues in the CDR3. Germline V lookup: CDR1 MNHEY, CDR2 SMNVEV (reference sequence). The CDR3 is CASSFAAGTGGNYGYTF. The DNA for the CDR3 is TGTGCCAGCAGTTTCGCAGCCGGGACAGGGGGAAACTATGGCTACACCTTC.